This T cell receptor beta chain was recorded in a study of metastatic and nonmetastatic thyroid tumors (dated by TCRdb to the early 2020s). As for the study more broadly: For patients with malignant and with benign thyroid disease, the researchers compared repertoires between peripheral blood samples and tumor or nodule tissue samples. Broad study findings and their caveats: In both blood and tumor samples, malignant tumors were reported to have significantly higher TCR beta diversity than benign nodules.

The method was PCR. Sequencing took place on an Illumina HiSeq 4000. The TCR beta-chain CDR3 region of each patient was profiled by high-throughput sequencing. On the authors' methods: A classifier to discriminate distant-metastatic papillary thyroid cancer patients was built from CDR3 differences across clinicopathological groups. To measure repertoire diversity the researchers used the Shannon index, while the Morisita-Horn index served to gauge how similar the tumor and blood repertoires were. The public reads were reprocessed in TCRdb via fastp at Q25 and MiXCR, keeping in-frame beta chains. TCRdb's processing, not the authors', yielded these V and J calls. Within this sample are roughly 33,000 clones, with around a sixth of them counted one time only. The ten largest clones add up to about 7% of the sample. Before undergoing thyroid surgery, none of the patients had been given any kind of treatment. Using T-cell receptor beta sequencing, the study looked back at clinical samples from patients collected from about 2011 to 2019.

Measured from the cysteine to the phenylalanine, the CDR3 is 13 residues long. Left in the record is the CDR3 DNA by itself, 39 bases read in frame from the first base. The germline V gene (reference sequence) specifies DFQATT as CDR1 and SNEGSKA as CDR2. The junction shows trimming of 3 bases on V and 0 bases on J, plus 5 bases between the germline ends. Notes on this clone: There is no known antigen for this receptor. Base quality data are lacking; no much larger clone is found one base away.

The receptor chain draws on TRBV20-1 and TRBJ2-2; the D gene cannot be resolved reliably. The specimen was blood. This receptor was identified in a female donor with papillary thyroid cancer or a benign thyroid nodule (not recorded which). Some clones in this sample may be carry-over from other donors' samples. The sequenced DNA is TGCAGTGCTAGGGTGCCGAACACCGGGGAGCTGTTTTTT. This translates into CSARVPNTGELFF.